A selection of T cell receptor beta chains follows, all from one sample in a study of response to subunit inactivated influenza vaccine. MiXCR, run by TCRdb on the RT-PCR reads, gives a single entry per CDR3 protein. This sample has fewer than 700,000 distinct CDR3 sequences, with roughly 13% found just once. Material: PBMCs from blood, obtained 40 to 50 days after vaccination. Every receptor here comes from a man aged 50 to 60 who received an inactivated influenza vaccine. Both conserved end residues are part of each CDR3. A D gene is named only where the DNA matches it firmly. Some rows mark clone size as missing; the rest say once, few, many or name a class of expanded clone.

>TRBV5-1|TRBJ1-1|NA|TRBD1
CASSFGRTGGGTEAFF
TGCGCCAGCAGCTTTGGGAGAACAGGGGGGGGGACTGAAGCTTTCTTT
>TRBV11-2|TRBJ2-1|many|NA
CASSSRVAALFSYNEQFF
TGTGCCAGCAGCTCCCGAGTAGCGGCCCTTTTCTCCTACAATGAGCAGTTCTTC
>TRBV27|TRBJ2-5|few|NA
CASGLGQETQYF
TGTGCCAGCGGTCTGGGGCAAGAGACCCAGTACTTC
>TRBV20-1|TRBJ2-1|NA|TRBD2
CSARHSGGIYNEQFF
TGCAGTGCTAGACATAGCGGGGGAATTTACAATGAGCAGTTCTTC
>TRBV5-1|TRBJ2-3|few|NA
CASSLGGASADTQYF
TGCGCCAGCAGCCTTGGTGGGGCAAGCGCAGATACGCAGTATTTT
>TRBV12-3/TRBV12-4|TRBJ1-5|few|TRBD1
CASSPGQVAQPQHF
TGTGCCAGCAGCCCGGGACAGGTCGCTCAGCCCCAGCATTTT
>TRBV4-3|TRBJ1-4|many|TRBD1
CASSQDQGVFRIGYEKLFF
TGCGCCAGCAGCCAAGATCAGGGGGTTTTTAGGATAGGCTATGAAAAACTGTTTTTT
>TRBV24-1|TRBJ2-2|NA|NA
CATSEQRADNTGELFF
TGTGCCACCAGTGAGCAGCGGGCGGATAACACCGGGGAGCTGTTTTTT
>TRBV20-1|TRBJ2-3|many|TRBD1
CSAFRDRVTDTQYF
TGCAGTGCTTTCCGGGACAGGGTGACAGATACGCAGTATTTT
>TRBV7-2|TRBJ2-5|NA|TRBD2
CASSTLAGGVETQYF
TGTGCCAGCAGCACCCTAGCGGGAGGTGTAGAGACCCAGTACTTC
>TRBV12-3/TRBV12-4|TRBJ1-1|few|NA
CASSVDRMNTEAFF
TGTGCCAGCAGTGTTGACAGAATGAACACTGAAGCTTTCTTT
>TRBV7-6|TRBJ2-1|many|NA
CASSLNGAGSHNEQFF
TGTGCCAGCAGCTTAAACGGGGCAGGGTCCCACAATGAGCAGTTCTTC
>TRBV11-2|TRBJ1-1|NA|NA
CASTRGPPLNRLTEAFF
TGTGCCAGCACCAGAGGGCCGCCTTTAAATAGGCTCACTGAAGCTTTCTTT
>TRBV24-1|TRBJ2-1|few|TRBD1
CATSPTGYLYNEQFF
TGTGCCACCAGTCCGACAGGGTACCTCTACAATGAGCAGTTCTTC
>TRBV27|TRBJ2-7|many|NA
CASSLSQSIGEQYF
TGTGCCAGCAGTTTATCGCAGAGTATAGGGGAGCAGTACTTC
>TRBV5-4|TRBJ2-3|few|NA
CASSLVVYPFTDTQYF
TGTGCCAGCAGCTTGGTCGTATATCCTTTCACAGATACGCAGTATTTT
>TRBV20-1|TRBJ2-3|few|NA
CSARALEGISHTDTQYF
TGCAGTGCTAGAGCCCTAGAAGGGATCTCCCACACAGATACGCAGTATTTT
>TRBV18|TRBJ1-3|few|TRBD1
CASSPGQGSRNTIYF
TGTGCCAGCTCACCGGGACAGGGCTCTCGGAACACCATATATTTT
>TRBV11-2|TRBJ2-4|NA|TRBD2
CASSSYSGGAAKNIQYF
TGTGCCAGCAGCTCGTATAGCGGGGGGGCCGCCAAAAACATTCAGTACTTC
>TRBV27|TRBJ2-1|few|TRBD2
CASSLGTSGGRYNEQFF
TGTGCCAGCAGTTTAGGGACTAGCGGGGGGCGGTACAATGAGCAGTTCTTC
>TRBV12-5|TRBJ2-1|few|NA
CASTVGAPGGEQFF
TGTGCTAGTACAGTGGGGGCACCAGGAGGTGAGCAGTTCTTC
>TRBV29-1|TRBJ2-7|many|NA
CSAVTGGREQYF
TGCAGCGCCGTAACGGGGGGCCGCGAGCAGTACTTC
>TRBV6-2/TRBV6-3|TRBJ2-1|few|TRBD1
CASSYDGQGPFYSYNEQFF
TGTGCCAGCAGTTACGATGGACAGGGTCCTTTCTATTCCTACAATGAGCAGTTCTTC
>TRBV7-2|TRBJ2-7|few|TRBD2
CASSLAGGGRSSYEQYF
TGTGCCAGCAGCTTAGCGGGGGGCGGGAGGTCTTCCTACGAGCAGTACTTC
>TRBV5-1|TRBJ2-5|many|TRBD1
CASSIGQGLRQETQYF
TGCGCCAGCAGCATCGGACAGGGGCTTCGCCAAGAGACCCAGTACTTC
>TRBV12-3/TRBV12-4|TRBJ2-1|NA|NA
CASSLVGRYYNEQFF
TGTGCCAGCAGTTTGGTGGGGCGTTACTACAATGAGCAGTTCTTC
>TRBV5-6|TRBJ2-2|NA|NA
CASSTVGGTNTGELFF
TGTGCCAGCAGCACGGTGGGCGGGACGAACACCGGGGAGCTGTTTTTT
>TRBV12-3/TRBV12-4|TRBJ2-7|NA|TRBD1
CASSFDRVMVHEQYF
TGTGCCAGCAGCTTTGACAGGGTCATGGTCCACGAGCAGTACTTC
>TRBV12-3/TRBV12-4|TRBJ2-5|NA|NA
CASSFSSRAQYF
TGTGCCAGCAGTTTTTCGTCCAGGGCCCAGTACTTC
>TRBV4-1|TRBJ2-1|NA|TRBD2
CASSQVSTSGRDEQFF
TGCGCCAGCAGCCAAGTTAGTACTAGCGGGAGGGATGAGCAGTTCTTC
>TRBV12-3/TRBV12-4|TRBJ2-5|NA|NA
CASSFTVNQETQYF
TGTGCCAGCAGTTTTACTGTGAACCAAGAGACCCAGTACTTC
>TRBV6-5|TRBJ2-5|NA|NA
CASSYSPLVAEETQYF
TGTGCCAGCAGTTACTCCCCACTGGTGGCGGAAGAGACCCAGTACTTC
>TRBV12-3/TRBV12-4|TRBJ2-1|few|TRBD1
CASSNNRGVYNEQFF
TGTGCCAGCAGTAATAACAGGGGCGTCTACAATGAGCAGTTCTTC
>TRBV12-3/TRBV12-4|TRBJ2-4|few|NA
CASSGSGNIQYF
TGTGCCAGCTCCGGGAGTGGAAACATTCAGTACTTC
>TRBV4-3|TRBJ2-2|few|NA
CASSQDTDNTGELFF
TGCGCCAGCAGCCAAGATACGGACAACACCGGGGAGCTGTTTTTT
>TRBV10-3|TRBJ2-3|NA|NA
CATTRDQTYETDTQYF
TGTGCCACAACCCGGGACCAGACCTATGAGACAGATACGCAGTATTTT
>TRBV7-3|TRBJ2-3|NA|NA
CASSLGARDTQYF
TGTGCCAGCAGCTTGGGCGCGAGAGATACGCAGTATTTT
>TRBV20-1|TRBJ1-2|few|NA
CSARGRNINYGYTF
TGCAGTGCTAGAGGACGGAACATAAACTATGGCTACACCTTC
>TRBV12-3/TRBV12-4|TRBJ1-2|many|NA
CASSLSGRGGGGYTF
TGTGCCAGCAGTCTTTCGGGTCGCGGAGGGGGTGGCTACACCTTC
>TRBV24-1|TRBJ2-3|NA|NA
CATSDTLTSGVDTQYF
TGTGCCACCAGTGATACTCTTACCTCCGGCGTCGATACGCAGTATTTT
>TRBV2|TRBJ2-7|NA|NA
CASRHEGGAYEQYF
TGTGCCAGCAGGCATGAGGGGGGTGCCTACGAGCAGTACTTC
>TRBV7-9|TRBJ2-5|NA|NA
CASSLVSGKETQYF
TGTGCCAGCAGCTTAGTATCAGGGAAAGAGACCCAGTACTTC
>TRBV28|TRBJ2-7|many|NA
CASSNSPRYEQYF
TGTGCCAGCAGTAATTCCCCCAGGTACGAGCAGTACTTC
>TRBV9|TRBJ1-2|NA|TRBD1
CASSAGYEQGAEYGYTF
TGTGCCAGCAGCGCCGGGTATGAACAGGGGGCAGAATATGGCTACACCTTC
>TRBV20-1|TRBJ2-1|few|TRBD2
CSATGEGRGEQFF
TGCAGTGCTACGGGGGAGGGTCGAGGTGAGCAGTTCTTC
>TRBV7-7|TRBJ1-1|NA|NA
CASSLTGSSEAFF
TGTGCTAGCAGCTTAACGGGGTCCTCTGAAGCTTTCTTT
>TRBV12-3/TRBV12-4|TRBJ2-7|NA|NA
CASRRIGAYELYF
TGTGCCAGCAGGAGAATAGGGGCCTACGAGCTGTACTTC
>TRBV3-1|TRBJ2-3|few|TRBD1
CASSQVETGTQYF
TGTGCCAGCAGCCAAGTTGAGACAGGGACGCAGTATTTT
>TRBV4-3|TRBJ2-1|few|NA
CASSQEDTNNEQFF
TGCGCCAGCAGCCAAGAGGACACGAACAATGAGCAGTTCTTC
>TRBV12-3/TRBV12-4|TRBJ2-2|NA|TRBD1
CVSSLDTGAGELFF
TGTGTCAGCAGTTTGGACACAGGGGCCGGGGAGCTGTTTTTT
>TRBV20-1|TRBJ1-6|NA|NA
CSAKSTNSPLHF
TGCAGTGCTAAGTCGACTAATTCACCCCTCCACTTT
>TRBV4-3|TRBJ2-3|many|NA
CASSQGHSGALTDTQYF
TGCGCCAGCAGCCAAGGTCATAGCGGAGCCCTCACAGATACGCAGTATTTT